This entry concerns a single T cell receptor beta chain. This sample was taken from a study of blood T cell repertoires in COVID-19. Generated by immunoSEQ multiplex PCR, the TCRdb table keeps only in-frame clones and is missing some. The sample lists about 400,000 clones; about 90% were seen once. Per the germline V gene, CDR1 is SQVTM and CDR2 is ANQGSEA. With 3 bases clipped from V and 6 bases from J, the junction kept 1 base outside the gene matches. This CDR3 has 11 residues. The V gene is TRBV29-1, the J gene TRBJ1-2; 7 bases line up with TRBD1. The sequence was obtained from a middle-aged man with acute or convalescent COVID-19. The specimen was peripheral blood. The CDR3 spells CSVETGHGYTF. The DNA for the CDR3 is TGCAGCGTTGAGACAGGGCATGGCTACACCTTC.